The subject of this entry is one T cell receptor (beta chain). Antigen specificity is unknown. The entry originates in a study of cytomegalovirus exposure and HLA in healthy donors. The PCR ran on 60 Vbeta and 13 Jbeta primers. Here immunoSEQ multiplex PCR was the method, and the copy in TCRdb shows in-frame clones only, minus some. The table shows approximately 150,000 clones, with about 80% occurring only once. Study results and limitations: Reported findings show TCR beta sequences accurately forecast HLA-A and HLA-B alleles in most subjects.

The CDR3 extends over 18 amino acids. Per the germline V gene, CDR1 is LNHNV and CDR2 is YYDKDF (reference sequence). The V gene is TRBV15, the J gene TRBJ2-5; 7 bases are a match to TRBD2. Gene TRBJ2-7 matches the end of the DNA better, so the J call may be wrong. Sequencing was performed on PBMCs. The source is a woman aged 55-70 years in good health and CMV-seropositive. CDR3 residues: CATSISPGGERGSYEQYF. The CDR3, as DNA: TGTGCCACCAGCATTTCTCCGGGCGGGGAGCGGGGTTCCTACGAGCAGTACTTC.